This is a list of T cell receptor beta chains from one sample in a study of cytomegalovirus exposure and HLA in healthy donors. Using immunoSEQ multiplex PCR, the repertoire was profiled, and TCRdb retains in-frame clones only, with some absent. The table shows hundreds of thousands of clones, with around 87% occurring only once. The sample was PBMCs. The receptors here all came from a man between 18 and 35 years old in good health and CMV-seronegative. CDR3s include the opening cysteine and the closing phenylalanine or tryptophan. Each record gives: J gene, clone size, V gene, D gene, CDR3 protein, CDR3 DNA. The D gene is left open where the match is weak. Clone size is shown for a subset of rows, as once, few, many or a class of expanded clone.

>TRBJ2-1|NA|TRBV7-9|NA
CASSQGSGAYNEQFF
TGTGCCAGCAGCCAGGGGTCAGGGGCCTACAATGAGCAGTTCTTC
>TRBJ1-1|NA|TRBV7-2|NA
CASSFQTGNTEAFF
TGTGCCAGCAGCTTTCAGACGGGGAACACTGAAGCTTTCTTT
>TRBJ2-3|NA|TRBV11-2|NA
CASSRRDGDTQYF
TGTGCCAGCAGCCGGAGGGACGGAGATACGCAGTATTTT
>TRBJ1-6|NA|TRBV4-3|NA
CASSPIPGDSPLHF
TGCGCCAGCAGCCCCATCCCAGGGGATTCACCCCTCCACTTT
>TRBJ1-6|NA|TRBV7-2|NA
CASSLELSPLHF
TGTGCCAGCAGCCTGGAGCTTTCACCCCTCCACTTT
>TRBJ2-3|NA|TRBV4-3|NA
CASSQDYAQGTQYF
TGCGCCAGCAGCCAAGATTACGCCCAGGGTACGCAGTATTTT
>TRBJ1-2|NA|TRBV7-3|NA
CASSLGIQGYGYTF
TGTGCCAGCAGCTTAGGGATACAGGGCTATGGCTACACCTTC
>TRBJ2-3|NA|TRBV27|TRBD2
CASSFFGGGASDTQYF
TGTGCCAGCAGTTTTTTCGGCGGGGGGGCCTCAGATACGCAGTATTTT
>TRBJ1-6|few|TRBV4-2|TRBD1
CASSRRTGENSPLHF
TGTGCCAGCAGCAGGAGGACAGGGGAAAATTCACCCCTCCACTTT
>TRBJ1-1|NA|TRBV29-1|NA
CSLGGPQISNTEAFF
TGCAGCTTGGGGGGGCCTCAAATATCGAACACTGAAGCTTTCTTT
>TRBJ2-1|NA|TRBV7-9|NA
CASSASQGFRYNEQFF
TGTGCCAGCAGCGCGTCACAGGGTTTTCGATACAATGAGCAGTTCTTC
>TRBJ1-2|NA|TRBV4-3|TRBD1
CASSHTGTGGYGYTF
TGCGCCAGCAGCCACACCGGGACAGGGGGTTATGGCTACACCTTC
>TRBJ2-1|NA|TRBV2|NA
CASSEVTLGAERQFF
TGTGCCAGCAGTGAAGTGACCCTAGGGGCCGAGAGGCAGTTCTTC
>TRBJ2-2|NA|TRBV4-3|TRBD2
CASSQGLAGGRSTGELFF
TGCGCCAGCAGCCAAGGACTAGCCGGCGGGAGGAGCACCGGGGAGCTGTTTTTT
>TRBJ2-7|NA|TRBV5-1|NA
CASSAQGSISYEQYF
TGCGCCAGCAGCGCACAGGGTAGTATTTCCTACGAGCAGTACTTC
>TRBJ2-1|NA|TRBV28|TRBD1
CASSIWTGGYNEQFF
TGTGCCAGCAGTATTTGGACAGGGGGGTACAATGAGCAGTTCTTC
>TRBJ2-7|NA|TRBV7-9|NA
CASAAKEYEQYF
TGTGCCAGCGCGGCGAAAGAATACGAGCAGTACTTC
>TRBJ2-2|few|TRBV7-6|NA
CASSRGQNTGELFF
TGTGCCAGCAGCAGGGGACAGAACACCGGGGAGCTGTTTTTT
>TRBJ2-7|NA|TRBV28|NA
CASSRGQTYEQYF
TGTGCCAGCAGTCGAGGACAGACATACGAGCAGTACTTC
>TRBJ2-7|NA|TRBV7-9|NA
CASSLVGTGGEQYF
TGTGCCAGCAGCTTAGTGGGGACTGGGGGCGAGCAGTACTTC
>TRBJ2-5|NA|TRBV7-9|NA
CASSPPGLQETQYF
TGTGCCAGCAGCCCCCCTGGACTACAAGAGACCCAGTACTTC
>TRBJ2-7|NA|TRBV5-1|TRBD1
CASSLGQGVPYF
TGCGCCAGCAGCCTAGGACAGGGGGTTCCGTACTTC
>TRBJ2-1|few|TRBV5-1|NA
CASSPVRVDEQFF
TGCGCCAGCAGCCCAGTTCGGGTGGATGAGCAGTTCTTC
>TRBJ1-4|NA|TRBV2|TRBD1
CASIQSGTGRGKLFF
TGTGCCAGCATCCAATCCGGGACAGGTCGTGGAAAACTGTTTTTT
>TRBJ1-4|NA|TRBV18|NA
CASSTPGTLGEKLFF
TGTGCCAGCTCAACTCCAGGCACGTTGGGCGAAAAACTGTTTTTT
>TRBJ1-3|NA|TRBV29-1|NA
CSVHAGSGNTIYF
TGCAGCGTTCATGCAGGGTCTGGAAACACCATATATTTT
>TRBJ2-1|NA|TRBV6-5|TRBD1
CASSYGTGVGEQFF
TGTGCCAGCAGTTACGGGACAGGGGTAGGTGAGCAGTTCTTC
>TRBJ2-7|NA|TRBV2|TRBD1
CASSENPGGRYEQYF
TGTGCCAGCAGTGAAAACCCAGGGGGCCGCTACGAGCAGTACTTC
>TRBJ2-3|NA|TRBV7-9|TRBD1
CASSLGDRSPDTQYF
TGTGCCAGCAGCTTAGGGGACAGATCTCCAGATACGCAGTATTTT
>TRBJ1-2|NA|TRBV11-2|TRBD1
CASSPGTGLFSGYTF
TGTGCCAGCAGCCCCGGGACAGGGTTGTTTAGTGGCTACACCTTC
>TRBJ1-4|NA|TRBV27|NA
CASSLSIQAGGEKLFF
TGTGCCAGCAGTTTATCGATCCAGGCCGGAGGTGAAAAACTGTTTTTT
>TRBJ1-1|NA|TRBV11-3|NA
CASFPVGRANTEAFF
TGTGCCAGCTTCCCGGTGGGGAGAGCCAACACTGAAGCTTTCTTT
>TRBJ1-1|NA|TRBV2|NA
CASSVTVNTEAFF
TGTGCCAGCAGCGTGACAGTGAACACTGAAGCTTTCTTT
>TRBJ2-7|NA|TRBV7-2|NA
CASSMRQNYEQYF
TGTGCCAGCAGCATGCGACAGAACTACGAGCAGTACTTC
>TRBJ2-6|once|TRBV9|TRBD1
CASSAGGTGRSGANVLTF
TGTGCCAGCAGCGCAGGGGGGACAGGACGATCTGGGGCCAACGTCCTGACTTTC
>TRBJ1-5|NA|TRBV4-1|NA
CASSQGHTGTNQPQHF
TGCGCCAGCAGCCAAGGTCATACAGGCACCAATCAGCCCCAGCATTTT
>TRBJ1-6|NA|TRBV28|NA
CASSLGQGNNSPLHF
TGTGCCAGCAGTTTAGGCCAGGGAAATAATTCACCCCTCCACTTT
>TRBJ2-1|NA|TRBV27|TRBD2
CASGVTSEGYNEQFF
TGTGCCAGCGGTGTAACTAGCGAGGGCTACAATGAGCAGTTCTTC
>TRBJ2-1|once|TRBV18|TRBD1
CASSPPQGPKYNEQFF
TGTGCCAGCTCACCACCACAGGGGCCCAAATACAATGAGCAGTTCTTC
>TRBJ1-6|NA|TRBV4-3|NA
CASSQGLTGNSPLHF
TGCGCCAGCAGCCAAGGCCTAACAGGGAATTCACCCCTCCACTTT